These T cell receptor beta chains were read from a single sample in a study of cytotoxic CD8 clonotypes in ibrutinib-treated CLL. Sequenced by immunoSEQ multiplex PCR; TCRdb stores in-frame clones only, minus some. The sample contains more than 110,000 clones, approximately 90% of which appear only once. The starting material was PBMCs, obtained after 12 months of ibrutinib treatment. The source of these receptors is a human donor with chronic lymphocytic leukemia. Each CDR3 is given with its conserved first and last residue. D genes are given only for firm matches.

V: TRBV7-2
J: TRBJ1-1
D: -
DNA: TGTGCCAGCAGCACCGGACACCAGGCTATCACTGAAGCTTTCTTT
CDR3: CASSTGHQAITEAFF

V: TRBV6-5
J: TRBJ2-4
D: -
DNA: TGTGCCAGCAGTTTAGGAAACATTCAGTACTTC
CDR3: CASSLGNIQYF

V: TRBV27
J: TRBJ2-3
D: TRBD1
DNA: TGTGCCAGCAGTCGCTGGGACAGCTCGAGCACAGATACGCAGTATTTT
CDR3: CASSRWDSSSTDTQYF

V: TRBV10-2
J: TRBJ2-7
D: TRBD2
DNA: TGCGCCTCTACCGGGGGCCTAGCGGGAGTCCCCCCCTACGAGCAGTACTTC
CDR3: CASTGGLAGVPPYEQYF

V: TRBV29-1
J: TRBJ2-5
D: TRBD2
DNA: TGCAGCGTTGGACTAGCCTACAAGGTCGGAGAGACCCAGTACTTC
CDR3: CSVGLAYKVGETQYF

V: TRBV7-2
J: TRBJ2-7
D: TRBD1
DNA: TGTGCCAGCAGCTCCCCCGGGACAGTTTTCTACGAGCAGTACTTC
CDR3: CASSSPGTVFYEQYF

V: TRBV9
J: TRBJ1-1
D: -
DNA: TGTGCCAGCAGCTTAGAGGTCAGGGGAGCTTTCTTT
CDR3: CASSLEVRGAFF

V: TRBV30
J: TRBJ1-2
D: -
DNA: TGTGCCTGGAGTACGGCGGTACATCGGGGCTACACCTTC
CDR3: CAWSTAVHRGYTF

V: TRBV27
J: TRBJ1-1
D: TRBD1
DNA: TGTGCCAGCAACCCCATAGGACAGGGGGCCTCCCCTGAAGCTTTCTTT
CDR3: CASNPIGQGASPEAFF

V: TRBV6-5
J: TRBJ2-7
D: -
DNA: TGTGCCAGCAGTTACGCGGGATCTACAGGGTTCAACGAGCAGTACTTC
CDR3: CASSYAGSTGFNEQYF

V: TRBV19
J: TRBJ2-2
D: TRBD1
DNA: TGTGCCAGTAGCAGACCGGGACAGGGGGTTTATGCCGGGGAGCTGTTTTTT
CDR3: CASSRPGQGVYAGELFF

V: TRBV27
J: TRBJ2-7
D: -
DNA: TGTGCCAGCAGTTACAGAAAAAAAACATACTCCTACGAGCAGTACTTC
CDR3: CASSYRKKTYSYEQYF

V: TRBV10-3
J: TRBJ1-2
D: -
DNA: TGTGCCATTACCACAGACCTCCGGTCAGATGGCTACACCTTC
CDR3: CAITTDLRSDGYTF

V: TRBV11-2
J: TRBJ2-7
D: -
DNA: TGTGCCAGCAGCTTAAGGGCGGGCTACGAGCAGTACTTC
CDR3: CASSLRAGYEQYF